These T cell receptor beta chains were read from a single sample in a study of blood T cell repertoires in COVID-19. Repertoires were generated with immunoSEQ multiplex PCR, while TCRdb's copy carries only in-frame clones and drops some. The repertoire holds 110,000 or so clones, with over 75% as singletons. The sequenced material came from peripheral blood. These receptors came from a man aged 55 to 70 with acute or convalescent COVID-19. CDR3s include the opening cysteine and the closing phenylalanine or tryptophan. D genes are given only for firm matches.

v_gene: TRBV29-1; j_gene: TRBJ2-6; d_gene: TRBD1; CDR3aa: CSAGQGVGGANVLTF; CDR3nt: TGCAGCGCTGGACAGGGGGTTGGAGGGGCCAACGTCCTGACTTTC
v_gene: TRBV7-2; j_gene: TRBJ2-5; d_gene: -; CDR3aa: CASSENRIQETQYF; CDR3nt: TGTGCCAGCAGCGAAAACAGAATCCAAGAGACCCAGTACTTC
v_gene: TRBV19; j_gene: TRBJ1-3; d_gene: TRBD1; CDR3aa: CASTPGGRSGNTIYF; CDR3nt: TGTGCCAGTACCCCAGGGGGAAGAAGTGGAAACACCATATATTTT
v_gene: TRBV19; j_gene: TRBJ2-1; d_gene: TRBD2; CDR3aa: CASSSSGSYNEQFF; CDR3nt: TGTGCCAGTAGTTCTAGCGGGAGCTACAATGAGCAGTTCTTC
v_gene: TRBV6-6; j_gene: TRBJ2-3; d_gene: -; CDR3aa: CASSPDRESTDTQYF; CDR3nt: TGTGCCAGCAGTCCGGACAGAGAGAGCACAGATACGCAGTATTTT
v_gene: TRBV5-1; j_gene: TRBJ2-5; d_gene: TRBD1; CDR3aa: CASSLAGDRGQETQYF; CDR3nt: TGCGCCAGCAGCTTGGCGGGGGACAGGGGCCAAGAGACCCAGTACTTC
v_gene: TRBV5-1; j_gene: TRBJ2-2; d_gene: -; CDR3aa: CASSLQGGGTPGELFF; CDR3nt: TGCGCCAGCAGCTTGCAGGGAGGGGGAACACCCGGGGAGCTGTTTTTT
v_gene: TRBV9; j_gene: TRBJ2-2; d_gene: -; CDR3aa: CASSVTGSRNTGELFF; CDR3nt: TGTGCCAGCAGCGTAACAGGTTCACGGAACACCGGGGAGCTGTTTTTT
v_gene: TRBV4-3; j_gene: TRBJ2-3; d_gene: TRBD1; CDR3aa: CASSHQQGTTDTQYF; CDR3nt: TGCGCCAGCAGCCACCAACAGGGGACAACAGATACGCAGTATTTT
v_gene: TRBV4-2; j_gene: TRBJ2-7; d_gene: TRBD2; CDR3aa: CASSQEAGGPGEQYF; CDR3nt: TGTGCCAGCAGCCAAGAGGCGGGAGGGCCTGGGGAGCAGTACTTC
v_gene: TRBV6-2/TRBV6-3; j_gene: TRBJ2-7; d_gene: TRBD2; CDR3aa: CASSSLAGAPYEQYF; CDR3nt: TGTGCCAGCAGTTCTTTAGCGGGAGCCCCCTACGAGCAGTACTTC
v_gene: TRBV4-1; j_gene: TRBJ1-2; d_gene: TRBD1; CDR3aa: CASSPLPDREDYGYTF; CDR3nt: TGCGCCAGCAGCCCCTTACCCGACAGGGAAGACTATGGCTACACCTTC
v_gene: TRBV7-8; j_gene: TRBJ2-2; d_gene: -; CDR3aa: CASSAGTKPTSGELFF; CDR3nt: TGTGCCAGCAGCGCTGGGACAAAACCAACCAGCGGGGAGCTGTTTTTT
v_gene: TRBV6-5; j_gene: TRBJ1-2; d_gene: TRBD1; CDR3aa: CASSYSTGGPARGYTF; CDR3nt: TGTGCCAGCAGTTACTCGACAGGGGGCCCAGCGAGAGGCTACACCTTC
v_gene: TRBV9; j_gene: TRBJ2-2; d_gene: -; CDR3aa: CASRPGISGELFF; CDR3nt: TGTGCCAGCAGACCGGGTATATCCGGGGAGCTGTTTTTT
v_gene: TRBV10-3; j_gene: TRBJ2-7; d_gene: TRBD2; CDR3aa: CAIREGGETHEQYF; CDR3nt: TGTGCCATCAGGGAGGGAGGGGAGACCCACGAGCAGTACTTC